This T cell receptor beta chain was captured in a study of blood T cells in healthy people across ages. Sample-barcoded 5' priming and a J-beta primer mix drove a second PCR of about 6 to 12 cycles. TCRdb re-analysed the 5' RACE reads in MiXCR, keeping a single row per CDR3 protein. The repertoire holds roughly 640,000 distinct CDR3 sequences, with about 30% as singletons. Study-level results: Since the PBMCs were unsorted, naive and antigen-experienced cells could not be conclusively compared. Diversity was estimated from one million T cells, and these estimates were considered underestimates.

Peripheral blood from each donor was collected in a volume of 9.5 to 10 milliliters. The CDR3 consists of 14 residues. The trim removed 7 bases at V and 2 bases at J, leaving 3 bases unmatched. The germline V gene encodes CDR1 SGHKS and CDR2 YYEKEE (reference sequence). This clonotype was observed a handful of times. What it recognizes is unknown. Sequencing was performed on blood. This clonotype originated in a woman aged 80 or older in good health. The chain uses TRBV5-5 and TRBJ2-3, with 11 bases matching TRBD1. The CDR3 spells CASPGQGATDTQYF. As DNA, the CDR3 is TGTGCCAGCCCAGGACAGGGGGCCACAGATACGCAGTATTTT.